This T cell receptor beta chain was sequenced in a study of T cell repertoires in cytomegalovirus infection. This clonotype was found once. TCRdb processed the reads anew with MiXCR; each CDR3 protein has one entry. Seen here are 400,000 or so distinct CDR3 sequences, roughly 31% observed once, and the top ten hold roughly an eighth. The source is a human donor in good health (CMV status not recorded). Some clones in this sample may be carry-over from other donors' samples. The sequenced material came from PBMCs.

CDR3 loop: CASSLDTYYGYTF. In nucleotides, the CDR3 is TGTGCCAGCAGCCTAGACACTTACTATGGCTACACCTTC. This sequence joins TRBV5-6 and TRBJ1-2; unclear D gene. This CDR3 spans 13 amino acids. Germline V CDR1 and CDR2: SGHDT, YYEEEE. Trimming stripped 4 bases from V and 3 bases from J, with 10 bases between. Using reference TRBV5-6 and TRBJ1-2 for the parts outside the CDR3, the full variable domain is DAGVTQSPTHLIKTRGQQVTLRCSPKSGHDTVSWYQQALGQGPQFIFQYYEEEERQRGNFPDRFSGHQFPNYSSELNVNALLLGDSALYLCASSLDTYYGYTFGSGTRLTVV.